A single sample gave rise to the 11 T cell receptor beta chains below, sequenced in a study of CD8+ T cells in alopecia areata (dated by TCRdb to 2017 to 2018). In the paper's terms, the time point label means: baseline before oral tofacitinib. The library came from the immunoSEQ multiplex PCR assay. RNA was extracted from all samples and reverse transcribed into cDNA as template for TCR sequencing. Here the immuneACCESS table is served through TCRdb, limited to in-frame sequences with V and J called. Missing clones are a known gap in these copies; in checked studies unresolved V genes cover under half, and the rest lacks a known reason. The sample data list 120,000 or so clones, and roughly three fifths of these were observed just once. Jointly, the top ten make up 3.5% to 5% of the sample. Source: CD4+ T cells sorted from blood, taken at week 0. These receptors were taken from a human donor with alopecia areata.

The chain employs TRBV6-5 and TRBJ1-1; D may be TRBD1 (6 bases). CDR3 length equals 16 residues. Trimming cost V 0 bases and J 3 bases, with 14 bases left between them. CDR1 MNHEY and CDR2 SVGAGI come from the germline V gene. The DNA of the CDR3 is TGTGCCAGCAGTTACTCGAATAACAGGGAGGACACTGAAGCTTTCTTT. Protein: CASSYSNNREDTEAFF.

The chain joins TRBV19 to TRBJ1-5; no firm D call. The CDR3 is made up of 14 amino acids. From germline, CDR1 is LNHDA and CDR2 SQIVND (reference sequence). Trimming took off 3 bases at V and 1 base at J, with 7 bases between the two ends. As DNA, the CDR3 is TGTGCCAGTAGTATGACTGGGAGCAATCAGCCCCAGCATTTT. It specifies CASSMTGSNQPQHF.

This clone has a handful of counts. The rearrangement uses TRBV2 and TRBJ1-2; TRBD1 is a possible D gene (5 bases). The CDR3 is 15 amino acids. With 0 bases removed from V and 6 bases from J, the gap between germline ends came to 14 bases. Germline CDR1 is SNHLY and CDR2 is FYNNEI. The CDR3 spells CASSEAQGRGDGYTF. CDR3 sequence (DNA): TGTGCCAGCAGTGAAGCGCAGGGTCGGGGAGATGGCTACACCTTC. Full variable domain (missing parts from reference TRBV2 and TRBJ1-2): EPEVTQTPSHQVTQMGQEVILRCVPISNHLYFYWYRQILGQKVEFLVSFYNNEISEKSEIFDDQFSVERPDGSNFTLKIRSTKLEDSAMYFCASSEAQGRGDGYTFGSGTRLTVV.

This chain uses TRBV9 with TRBJ2-3, with 11 positions matching TRBD2. V was pared by 4 bases and J by 6 bases, with 10 bases of the junction left unmatched. The CDR3 length is 16 residues. Germline V gene lookup returns CDR1 SGDLS and CDR2 YYNGEE. This chain's CDR3 is CASSPTLAGGGDTQYF. The CDR3 region has the DNA TGTGCCAGCAGCCCCACCCTAGCGGGAGGCGGCGATACGCAGTATTTT.

The chain couples TRBV15 to TRBJ2-2; the D is unclear. V lost 0 bases, J lost 4 bases, and 6 bases lay in between. Per germline, CDR1 LNHNV and CDR2 YYDKDF (reference sequence). This CDR3 comprises 14 residues. In DNA form, the CDR3 reads TGTGCCACCAGCAGAGACCCCGCCACCGGGGAGCTGTTTTTT. It encodes CATSRDPATGELFF.

J is TRBJ2-5 and V is TRBV28, with TRBD2 identical over 10 bases. Germline loops: CDR1 MDHEN, CDR2 SYDVKM. Trimming took 6 bases from V and 5 from J; bases not matched to a gene: 9. The CDR3 is 15 residues long. The CDR3 sequence: CASSLAGGPVETQYF. CDR3 DNA: TGTGCCAGCAGCTTAGCGGGAGGCCCCGTGGAGACCCAGTACTTC.

This clone was detected only a few times. The J gene is TRBJ1-2, the V gene TRBV28; D is undetermined. The CDR3 totals 14 residues. V was shortened by 3 bases and J by 3 bases, with 11 bases between the two germline ends. The germline V gene encodes CDR1 MDHEN and CDR2 SYDVKM. As DNA, the CDR3 is TGTGCCAGCAGTTTCTTAGTCACCGACTATGGCTACACCTTC. Amino acid sequence: CASSFLVTDYGYTF.

The chain has TRBV27 and TRBJ2-1; D perhaps matches TRBD2 (5 bases). CDR3 length: 13 amino acids. V was clipped by 6 bases and J by 9 bases, with 15 bases between them. Germline V gives CDR1 MNHEY, CDR2 SMNVEV (reference sequence). The CDR3 DNA is TGTGCCAGCAGCCCCTCGGGGATTAGTGAGCAGTTCTTC. Translated, it gives CASSPSGISEQFF.

The chain has TRBV5-1 and TRBJ2-3; tentative D call: TRBD1 (5 bases). The CDR3 is 17 residues long. The V end lost 0 bases, the J end lost 2 bases, and 16 bases lay between the germline ends. Germline V lookup: CDR1 SGHRS, CDR2 YFSETQ. CDR3 sequence: CASSLEGWGLLTDTQYF. The CDR3 coding sequence is TGCGCCAGCAGCTTGGAAGGTTGGGGCCTACTCACAGATACGCAGTATTTT.

This clone has a handful of counts. J is TRBJ2-1 and V is TRBV2, with D possibly being TRBD2 (5 bases). This CDR3 has 12 amino acids. CDR1 and CDR2 from the germline V gene are SNHLY and FYNNEI. Deletions cut 7 bases from V and 8 bases from J, with 12 bases between. CDR3 DNA: TGTGCCAGCAACCTAAGCGGCGATGAGCAGTTCTTC. Translation: CASNLSGDEQFF.

The V gene is TRBV30, the J gene TRBJ2-1; 10 positions agree with TRBD2. There are 19 residues in the CDR3. Germline CDR1 is GTSNPN and CDR2 is SVGIG (reference sequence). V was pared by 0 bases and J by 2 bases, with 13 bases of the junction left unmatched. In nucleotides, the CDR3 is TGTGCCTGGAGTGTACAGTTGCAACTAGCGGGACGTGCCTACAATGAGCAGTTCTTC. Its protein is CAWSVQLQLAGRAYNEQFF.